This T cell receptor beta chain appears in the sequencing data of a study of shared clonotypes between healthy human individuals. The table came from immunoSEQ multiplex PCR; TCRdb's copy has only in-frame clones and leaves some out. Of some 2.1 million clones listed, 85% to 95% were seen once; the top ten hold 0.1% to 0.15%. The sequence was obtained from a man aged 18 to 35 in good health. Sequencing was carried out using naive CD4+ T cells sorted from blood. Subset denoted: CD45RA+ positively selected.

The CDR3 protein is CASSFGEAGGPRNEQFF. For the CDR3, the DNA is TGCGCCAGCAGCTTTGGTGAAGCGGGGGGGCCACGGAATGAGCAGTTCTTC. This rearrangement joins TRBV5-1 to TRBJ2-1, with 10 bases fitting TRBD2. Germline assignment: CDR1 SGHRS and CDR2 YFSETQ. V was clipped by 2 bases and J by 7 bases; unmatched bases: 12. This CDR3 has 17 amino acids.